This T cell receptor beta chain was documented in a study of spatial heterogeneity in lung cancer. On this clonotype itself: Its specificity is not known.

Whole-study findings and limits: Ubiquitous expanded tumor TCRs were seen in blood more at resection than at follow-up.

Every cDNA TCR molecule received its own unique molecular identifier. TCRdb called the 5' RACE reads again in MiXCR, with one record for every CDR3 protein. The top ten hold around 43% of the sample, which has some 41,000 distinct CDR3 sequences, about 6.7% seen once. Germline-derived CDR1 and CDR2 are SNHLY and FYNNEI. Trimming cost V 5 bases and J 0 bases; bases outside gene matches: 2. This CDR3 has 16 amino acids. Time point specified: sample taken at primary tumor resection. Whole RNA, isolated from tumor, nontumor lung or frozen PBMC, was sequenced without prior sorting. The donors, approximately 66 patients with untreated early-stage non-small cell lung cancer, provided the samples.

The material sequenced was PBMCs, taken at surgery. The source of this sequence is a female donor with early-stage non-small cell lung cancer. This chain uses TRBV2 with TRBJ2-3; 13 nucleotides match TRBD2. The chain's CDR3 is CASSSLAGGSTDTQYF. The CDR3 nucleotides are TGTGCCAGCAGTTCACTAGCGGGGGGGAGCACAGATACGCAGTATTTT.